This TCR beta chain was obtained from a study of T cell changes during pregnancy in multiple sclerosis. The assay was immunoSEQ multiplex PCR, and TCRdb's table has in-frame clones only and misses some. The table has tens of thousands of clones, more than 90% seen once. This CDR3 is built from 13 residues. Germline V gene lookup returns CDR1 PRHDT and CDR2 FYEKMQ (reference sequence). Remarks on this clone: An end of the junction differs from the germline gene, which may be a read error.

The chain has TRBV13 and TRBJ1-3; TRBD1 is a possible D gene (5 bases). Sequenced here: peripheral blood, sampled in the second trimester of pregnancy. The receptor's source is a female donor with multiple sclerosis, enrolled in a pregnancy study. The CDR3 here is CASSFSGGGRVLF. CDR3 DNA sequence: TGTGCCAGCAGCTTTTCCGGGGGAGGGAGAGTTTTATTT. The full variable domain, rest sourced from reference TRBV13 and TRBJ1-3, is AAGVIQSPRHLIKEKRETATLKCYPIPRHDTVYWYQQGPGQDPQFLISFYEKMQSDKGSIPDRFSAQQFSDYHSELNMSSLELGDSALYFCASSFSGGGRVLFGEGSWLTVV.